The clone carrying this T cell receptor beta chain was detected once. The data were obtained in a study of tumor-infiltrating lymphocytes in primary liver carcinoma. The V and J ends lost 4 bases and 0 bases respectively, with 9 bases between them. This CDR3 comprises 15 residues. Germline V CDR1 and CDR2: SGHAT, FQNNGV. TCR beta cDNA was made from 400 to 600 ng total RNA with a constant-region primer. It was through three nested multiplex PCR rounds of slightly modified ARM-PCR that TCR beta libraries arose. The first two PCR rounds used TRBV1-TRBV30 forward primers with a C-beta reverse primer, about 10 cycles each. TCRdb fed the multiplex PCR reads into MiXCR, producing one record per CDR3 protein. The repertoire has fewer than 75,000 distinct CDR3 sequences, 71% of them found once; the top ten carry roughly three fifths. It was from approximately 22-30 mg of unsorted bulk tissue that RNA and DNA were co-extracted.

The receptor was derived from a man aged 40-49 years with primary liver carcinoma and hepatitis B virus infection. The sequenced sample consisted of liver tumor tissue from sampling region 2. The sample's subset: tumor region T2, inferior pole. The V gene is TRBV11-2, the J gene TRBJ2-2; D unclear. CDR3 region: CASSSAISNTGELFF. CDR3 DNA sequence: TGTGCCAGCAGCTCTGCGATATCGAACACCGGGGAGCTGTTTTTT.